These T cell receptor beta chains were read from a single sample in a study of blood T cell repertoires in COVID-19. Clones were sequenced by immunoSEQ multiplex PCR, and TCRdb holds only the in-frame ones, with some missing. The data show under 300,000 clones, around 85% seen once. The specimen sequenced was peripheral blood. The source is a woman between 25 and 40 years old with COVID-19, enrolled during active disease. CDR3s include the opening cysteine and the closing phenylalanine or tryptophan. A D gene is named only where the DNA matches it firmly. Clone size is given for some rows only: seen once, a few or many times, or a class if the clone is expanded.

j_gene,abundance,v_gene,d_gene,CDR3aa,CDR3nt
TRBJ1-1,few,TRBV11-2,-,CASSMSSNTEAFF,TGTGCCAGCAGCATGAGCTCGAACACTGAAGCTTTCTTT
TRBJ1-6,-,TRBV4-1,-,CASSQDWGPLHF,TGCGCCAGCAGCCAAGATTGGGGCCCCCTCCACTTT
TRBJ1-1,-,TRBV7-9,-,CASSYPGTNTEAFF,TGTGCCAGCAGCTATCCGGGAACGAACACTGAAGCTTTCTTT
TRBJ2-7,-,TRBV27,TRBD2,CASSPYTSGYEQYF,TGTGCCAGCAGTCCTTATACTAGCGGGTACGAGCAGTACTTC
TRBJ1-6,-,TRBV6-5,TRBD1,CASSNGQAGNSPLHF,TGTGCCAGCAGCAACGGACAGGCCGGAAACTCACCCCTCCACTTT
TRBJ2-7,-,TRBV4-1,-,CASSQDPVREQYF,TGCGCCAGCAGCCAAGATCCGGTTAGAGAGCAGTACTTC
TRBJ2-2,few,TRBV29-1,-,CSAAIVGELSF,TGCAGCGCAGCGATAGTCGGGGAGCTATCCTTT
TRBJ1-1,-,TRBV20-1,-,CSASNRVGYTEAFF,TGCAGTGCTAGTAACCGGGTCGGGTACACTGAAGCTTTCTTT
TRBJ2-5,-,TRBV4-1,-,CASRPSSQETQYF,TGCGCCAGCAGACCCTCTAGTCAAGAGACCCAGTACTTC
TRBJ2-5,-,TRBV21-1,-,CASSTALTSGGAAMETQYF,TGTGCCAGCAGCACCGCCCTGACTAGCGGGGGGGCCGCTATGGAGACCCAGTACTTC
TRBJ2-5,-,TRBV20-1,TRBD2,CSARDRGGPYF,TGCAGTGCTCGGGATCGGGGGGGCCCGTACTTC
TRBJ1-5,-,TRBV30,-,CAWSVGTHSNQPQHF,TGTGCCTGGAGTGTAGGGACACATAGCAATCAGCCCCAGCATTTT
TRBJ2-7,-,TRBV2,-,CASSDASFRGSSYEQYF,TGTGCCAGCAGCGACGCATCTTTCCGGGGGTCCTCCTACGAGCAGTACTTC
TRBJ2-5,-,TRBV5-1,-,CASRPSGTSQETQYF,TGCGCCAGCAGGCCATCCGGGACATCTCAAGAGACCCAGTACTTC
TRBJ2-4,-,TRBV4-1,-,CASSLTTSGAKNIQYF,TGCGCCAGCAGCCTCACCACCTCGGGAGCCAAAAACATTCAGTACTTC
TRBJ2-3,-,TRBV4-1,TRBD2,CASSQRIQKLAGSTDTQYF,TGCGCCAGCAGCCAACGGATCCAGAAACTAGCGGGGAGCACAGATACGCAGTATTTT
TRBJ2-7,-,TRBV7-9,-,CASSPDGQSYEQYF,TGTGCCAGCAGCCCCGACGGACAGTCCTACGAGCAGTACTTC
TRBJ1-2,-,TRBV7-6,TRBD1,CASSLAAGTGIGYTF,TGTGCCAGCAGCTTAGCGGCCGGGACAGGGATTGGCTACACCTTC
TRBJ2-7,-,TRBV7-7,-,CASSLAQKNPYEQYF,TGTGCCAGCAGCTTAGCACAGAAAAATCCCTACGAGCAGTACTTC
TRBJ2-2,-,TRBV5-1,TRBD1,CASSYGQATYTGELFF,TGCGCCAGCAGCTACGGACAGGCGACATACACCGGGGAGCTGTTTTTT
TRBJ1-2,-,TRBV19,TRBD1,CASSRTGPGYGYTF,TGTGCCAGTAGTCGGACAGGCCCCGGCTATGGCTACACCTTC
TRBJ2-7,-,TRBV2,-,CASSVSGYEQYF,TGTGCCAGCAGTGTGTCCGGGTACGAGCAGTACTTC